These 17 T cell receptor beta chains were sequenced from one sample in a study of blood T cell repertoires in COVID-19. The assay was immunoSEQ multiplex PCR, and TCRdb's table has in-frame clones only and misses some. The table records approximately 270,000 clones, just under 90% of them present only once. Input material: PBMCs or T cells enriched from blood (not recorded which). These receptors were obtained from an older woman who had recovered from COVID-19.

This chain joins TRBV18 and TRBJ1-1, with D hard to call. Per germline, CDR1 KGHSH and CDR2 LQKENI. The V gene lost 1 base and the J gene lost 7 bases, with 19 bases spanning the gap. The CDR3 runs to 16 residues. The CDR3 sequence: CASSPRPPGSGDEAFF. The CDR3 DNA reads TGTGCCAGCTCACCACGACCCCCCGGGAGTGGGGATGAAGCTTTCTTT.

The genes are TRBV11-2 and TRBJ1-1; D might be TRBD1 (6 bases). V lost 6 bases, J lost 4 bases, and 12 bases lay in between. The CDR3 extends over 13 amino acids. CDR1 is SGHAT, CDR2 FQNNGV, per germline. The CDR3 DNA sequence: TGTGCCAGCAGTCAGGACAGTCCCACTGAAGCTTTCTTT. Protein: CASSQDSPTEAFF.

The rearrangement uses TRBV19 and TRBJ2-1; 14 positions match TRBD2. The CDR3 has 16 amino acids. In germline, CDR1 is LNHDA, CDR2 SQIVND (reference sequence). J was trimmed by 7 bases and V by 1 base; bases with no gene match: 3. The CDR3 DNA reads TGTGCCAGTAGTATAGGGGGACTAGCGGGAGTTAATGAGCAGTTCTTC. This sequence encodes CASSIGGLAGVNEQFF.

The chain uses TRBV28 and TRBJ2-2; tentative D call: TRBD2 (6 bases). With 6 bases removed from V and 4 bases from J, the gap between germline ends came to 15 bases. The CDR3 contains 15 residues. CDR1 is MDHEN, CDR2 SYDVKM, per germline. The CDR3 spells CASSQRAPVTGELFF. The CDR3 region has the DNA TGTGCCAGCAGCCAGCGGGCTCCGGTCACCGGGGAGCTGTTTTTT.

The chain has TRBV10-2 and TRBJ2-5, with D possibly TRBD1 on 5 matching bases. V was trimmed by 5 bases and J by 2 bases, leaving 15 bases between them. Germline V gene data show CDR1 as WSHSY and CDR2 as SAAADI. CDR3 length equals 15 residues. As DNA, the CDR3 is TGCGCCAGCAGTAAAAACAGGAAAGAGCAAGAGACCCAGTACTTC. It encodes CASSKNRKEQETQYF.

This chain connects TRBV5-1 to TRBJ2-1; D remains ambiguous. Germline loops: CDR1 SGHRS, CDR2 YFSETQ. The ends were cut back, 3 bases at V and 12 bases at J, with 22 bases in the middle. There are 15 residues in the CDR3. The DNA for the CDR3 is TGCGCCAGCAGCTCCACCTTTATGGATAGACGCGGGCAGTTCTTC. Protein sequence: CASSSTFMDRRGQFF.

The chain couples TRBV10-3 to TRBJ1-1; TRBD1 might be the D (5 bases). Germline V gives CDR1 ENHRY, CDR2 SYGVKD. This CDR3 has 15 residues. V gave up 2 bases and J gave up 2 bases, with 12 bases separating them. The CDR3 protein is CAISETSGFNTEAFF. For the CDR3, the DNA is TGTGCCATCAGTGAGACTTCAGGGTTTAACACTGAAGCTTTCTTT.

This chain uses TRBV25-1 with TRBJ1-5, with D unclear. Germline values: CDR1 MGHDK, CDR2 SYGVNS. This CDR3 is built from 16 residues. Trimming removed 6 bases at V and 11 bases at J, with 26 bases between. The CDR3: CASRKVGSAHCSAQHF. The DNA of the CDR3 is TGTGCCAGCAGAAAGGTCGGGTCAGCTCACTGCTCGGCCCAGCATTTT.

The CDR3 loop is CANTELPNEKLFF. CDR3 nucleotides: TGTGCCAATACGGAGCTTCCTAATGAAAAACTGTTTTTT. The chain employs TRBV2 and TRBJ1-4; D gene uncertain. CDR3 length: 13 residues. Trimming stripped 10 bases from V and 3 bases from J, with 12 bases between. CDR1 and CDR2 (germline): SNHLY, FYNNEI.

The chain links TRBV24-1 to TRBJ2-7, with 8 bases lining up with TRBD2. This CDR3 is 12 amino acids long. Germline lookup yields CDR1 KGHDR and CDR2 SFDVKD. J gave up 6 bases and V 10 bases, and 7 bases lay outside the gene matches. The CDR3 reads CATAGGDGEQYF. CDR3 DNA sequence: TGTGCCACAGCCGGGGGGGATGGCGAGCAGTACTTC.

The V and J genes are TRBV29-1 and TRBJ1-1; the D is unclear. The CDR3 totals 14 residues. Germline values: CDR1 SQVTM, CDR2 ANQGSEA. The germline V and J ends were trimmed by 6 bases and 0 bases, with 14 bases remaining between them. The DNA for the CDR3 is TGCAGCGTCCGAAGGGAGGGTCTGAACACTGAAGCTTTCTTT. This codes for CSVRREGLNTEAFF.

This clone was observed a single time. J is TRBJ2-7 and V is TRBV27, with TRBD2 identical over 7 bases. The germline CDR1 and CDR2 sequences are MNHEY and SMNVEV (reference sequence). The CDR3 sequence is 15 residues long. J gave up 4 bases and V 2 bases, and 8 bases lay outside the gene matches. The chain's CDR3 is CASSLVSGVWYEQYF. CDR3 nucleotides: TGTGCCAGCAGTTTAGTAAGCGGGGTCTGGTACGAGCAGTACTTC.

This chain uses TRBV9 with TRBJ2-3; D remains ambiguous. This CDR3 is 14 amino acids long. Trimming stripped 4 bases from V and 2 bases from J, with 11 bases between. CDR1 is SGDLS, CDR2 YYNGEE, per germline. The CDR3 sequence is CASSQDITTDTQYF. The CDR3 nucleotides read TGTGCCAGCAGCCAAGACATCACCACAGATACGCAGTATTTT.

CDR3 amino acids: CASSLYERGGLTGELFF. In DNA form, the CDR3 reads TGTGCCAGCAGCTTGTACGAGCGGGGGGGCCTAACCGGGGAGCTGTTTTTT. This chain uses TRBV5-6 with TRBJ2-2; 10 positions agree with TRBD2. CDR1 and CDR2 (germline): SGHDT, YYEEEE. There are 17 residues in the CDR3. The V gene end was trimmed by 1 base and the J gene end by 5 bases; junction bases not matched to a gene: 8.

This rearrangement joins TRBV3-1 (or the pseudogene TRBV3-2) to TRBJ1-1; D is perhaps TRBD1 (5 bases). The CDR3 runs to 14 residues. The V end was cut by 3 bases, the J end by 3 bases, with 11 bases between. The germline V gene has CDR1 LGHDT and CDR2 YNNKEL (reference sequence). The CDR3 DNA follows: TGTGCCAGCAGCCACGGGGGAATGGACACTGAAGCTTTCTTT. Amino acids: CASSHGGMDTEAFF.

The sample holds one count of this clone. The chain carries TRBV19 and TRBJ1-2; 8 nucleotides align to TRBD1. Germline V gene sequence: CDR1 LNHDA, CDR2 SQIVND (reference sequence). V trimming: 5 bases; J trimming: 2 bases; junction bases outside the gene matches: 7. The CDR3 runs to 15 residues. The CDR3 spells CASSPGDRINYGYTF. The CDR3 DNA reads TGTGCCAGTAGTCCCGGGGACAGGATAAACTATGGCTACACCTTC.

In nucleotides, the CDR3 is TGTGCCACCGGGACAGGGGGTGATGGGGCCAACGTCCTGACTTTC. It specifies CATGTGGDGANVLTF. The gene calls are TRBV24-1 and TRBJ2-6, with TRBD1 matching 11 bases. The germline CDR1 and CDR2 sequences are KGHDR and SFDVKD. The CDR3 is 15 amino acids. The junction had 3 bases not matched to a gene; V was cut back by 9 bases and J by 3 bases.